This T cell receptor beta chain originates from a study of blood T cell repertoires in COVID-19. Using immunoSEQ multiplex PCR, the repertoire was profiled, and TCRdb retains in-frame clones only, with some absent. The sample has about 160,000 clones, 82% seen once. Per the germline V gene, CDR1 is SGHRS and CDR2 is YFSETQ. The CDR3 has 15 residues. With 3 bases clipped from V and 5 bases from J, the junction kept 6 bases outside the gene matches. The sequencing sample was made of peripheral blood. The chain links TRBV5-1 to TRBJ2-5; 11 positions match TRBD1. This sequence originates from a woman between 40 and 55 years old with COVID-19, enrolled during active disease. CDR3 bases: TGCGCCAGCAGCTCAAGGACAGGGGGCGCCGAGACCCAGTACTTC. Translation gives CASSSRTGGAETQYF.